These T cell receptor beta chains were read from a single sample in a study of T cells in localized non-small cell lung cancer. The data were produced by immunoSEQ multiplex PCR, yet TCRdb's version contains in-frame clones alone and is incomplete. The table includes about 11,000 clones, roughly 80% detected once. The starting material was peripheral blood mononuclear cells, obtained before any cancer treatment. The receptors here all came from a female donor over 55 with stage II lung adenocarcinoma. Both conserved end residues are part of each CDR3. D genes are given only for firm matches. The size field is filled for only some rows; it gives once, few, many or a size class.

cdr3_aa: CASSLEQGGGTEAFF
cdr3_nt: TGCGCCAGCAGCTTGGAACAGGGTGGTGGCACTGAAGCTTTCTTT
clone_size: -
d_call: -
v_call: TRBV5-1
j_call: TRBJ1-1

cdr3_aa: CASSFSTGVYEQYF
cdr3_nt: TGCGCCAGCAGCTTTAGTACAGGGGTCTACGAGCAGTACTTC
clone_size: -
d_call: TRBD1
v_call: TRBV5-1
j_call: TRBJ2-7

cdr3_aa: CASSLQTDTQYF
cdr3_nt: TGTGCCAGCAGCCTTCAAACAGATACGCAGTATTTT
clone_size: -
d_call: -
v_call: TRBV7-9
j_call: TRBJ2-3

cdr3_aa: CASSSTGLGEQYF
cdr3_nt: TGTGCCAGCAGCTCAACAGGGCTGGGGGAGCAGTACTTC
clone_size: -
d_call: -
v_call: TRBV11-1
j_call: TRBJ2-7

cdr3_aa: CASRSEGRGPTDTQYF
cdr3_nt: TGTGCCAGCAGGTCGGAGGGCAGGGGCCCCACAGATACGCAGTATTTT
clone_size: -
d_call: -
v_call: TRBV5-6
j_call: TRBJ2-3

cdr3_aa: CASSRDRAGGYTF
cdr3_nt: TGCGCCAGCAGCCGGGACAGGGCGGGGGGCTACACCTTC
clone_size: -
d_call: TRBD1
v_call: TRBV4-3
j_call: TRBJ1-2

cdr3_aa: CASSLGDRAYPYTF
cdr3_nt: TGTGCCAGCAGCTTGGGGGACAGGGCTTACCCCTACACCTTC
clone_size: -
d_call: TRBD1
v_call: TRBV5-5
j_call: TRBJ1-2

cdr3_aa: CAIQGRVGNYGYTF
cdr3_nt: TGTGCCATCCAGGGAAGGGTGGGTAACTATGGCTACACCTTC
clone_size: -
d_call: -
v_call: TRBV27
j_call: TRBJ1-2

cdr3_aa: CASSGISPNTEAFF
cdr3_nt: TGTGCCAGCAGCGGTATTAGCCCGAACACTGAAGCTTTCTTT
clone_size: -
d_call: -
v_call: TRBV28
j_call: TRBJ1-1

cdr3_aa: CASSYSAGPYNSPLHF
cdr3_nt: TGTGCCAGCAGTTACTCGGCGGGGCCCTATAATTCACCCCTCCACTTT
clone_size: -
d_call: -
v_call: TRBV6-6
j_call: TRBJ1-6

cdr3_aa: CASSFSWRYGNTIYF
cdr3_nt: TGTGCCAGCAGCTTTTCATGGCGATATGGAAACACCATATATTTT
clone_size: few
d_call: -
v_call: TRBV11-2
j_call: TRBJ1-3

cdr3_aa: CASSVAGLAVYNEQFF
cdr3_nt: TGTGCCAGCAGCGTAGCAGGACTAGCGGTATACAATGAGCAGTTCTTC
clone_size: -
d_call: TRBD2
v_call: TRBV9
j_call: TRBJ2-1

cdr3_aa: CASSALGAGANVLTF
cdr3_nt: TGTGCCAGCAGCGCCCTAGGGGCTGGGGCCAACGTCCTGACTTTC
clone_size: -
d_call: -
v_call: TRBV27
j_call: TRBJ2-6

cdr3_aa: CASSSGSTGGEKLFF
cdr3_nt: TGTGCCAGCAGTTCGGGCTCGACAGGGGGTGAAAAACTGTTTTTT
clone_size: -
d_call: TRBD1
v_call: TRBV28
j_call: TRBJ1-4

cdr3_aa: CASSASLSTGELFF
cdr3_nt: TGTGCCAGCAGCGCGAGCCTATCCACCGGGGAGCTGTTTTTT
clone_size: -
d_call: -
v_call: TRBV7-2
j_call: TRBJ2-2

cdr3_aa: CSVGAGRNGYTF
cdr3_nt: TGCAGCGTTGGGGCAGGGAGGAATGGCTACACCTTC
clone_size: once
d_call: -
v_call: TRBV29-1
j_call: TRBJ1-2

cdr3_aa: CASSHSGLEAFF
cdr3_nt: TGTGCCAGCAGCCATTCAGGGTTAGAAGCTTTCTTT
clone_size: -
d_call: -
v_call: TRBV11-2
j_call: TRBJ1-1

cdr3_aa: CASRVGTPDGGYTF
cdr3_nt: TGTGCCAGCAGGGTCGGGACTCCTGACGGTGGCTACACCTTC
clone_size: -
d_call: -
v_call: TRBV6-5
j_call: TRBJ1-2

cdr3_aa: CAWRHRDTQTRDNSPLHF
cdr3_nt: TGTGCCTGGAGGCACCGGGACACGCAGACGAGGGATAATTCACCCCTCCACTTT
clone_size: -
d_call: -
v_call: TRBV30
j_call: TRBJ1-6

cdr3_aa: CASRAQGSGNTIYF
cdr3_nt: TGTGCCAGCAGGGCACAGGGGTCTGGAAACACCATATATTTT
clone_size: -
d_call: TRBD1
v_call: TRBV6-1
j_call: TRBJ1-3

cdr3_aa: CASSRTGPPDTQYF
cdr3_nt: TGCGCCAGCAGCCGGACAGGGCCCCCAGATACGCAGTATTTT
clone_size: -
d_call: TRBD1
v_call: TRBV5-1
j_call: TRBJ2-3

cdr3_aa: CASSEMGRGNTIYF
cdr3_nt: TGTGCCAGCAGTGAAATGGGCCGCGGAAACACCATATATTTT
clone_size: -
d_call: -
v_call: TRBV2
j_call: TRBJ1-3

cdr3_aa: CASSAGTDNGEKLFF
cdr3_nt: TGCGCCAGCAGCGCAGGGACAGATAATGGAGAAAAACTGTTTTTT
clone_size: few
d_call: TRBD1
v_call: TRBV5-1
j_call: TRBJ1-4

cdr3_aa: CSVELGMNTEAFF
cdr3_nt: TGCAGCGTTGAGCTTGGGATGAACACTGAAGCTTTCTTT
clone_size: -
d_call: -
v_call: TRBV29-1
j_call: TRBJ1-1

cdr3_aa: CASRQGLGGNQPQHF
cdr3_nt: TGTGCCAGTAGACAGGGTCTGGGTGGCAATCAGCCCCAGCATTTT
clone_size: -
d_call: TRBD1
v_call: TRBV6-6
j_call: TRBJ1-5

cdr3_aa: CASSRQGHYGYTF
cdr3_nt: TGTGCCAGCAGCAGACAGGGCCACTATGGCTACACCTTC
clone_size: -
d_call: TRBD1
v_call: TRBV25-1
j_call: TRBJ1-2

cdr3_aa: CASSIAVFGEQYF
cdr3_nt: TGTGCCAGTAGTATAGCGGTCTTCGGGGAGCAGTACTTC
clone_size: few
d_call: -
v_call: TRBV19
j_call: TRBJ2-7

cdr3_aa: CASSFLGYTDTQYF
cdr3_nt: TGCGCCAGCAGCTTTTTAGGTTACACAGATACGCAGTATTTT
clone_size: few
d_call: -
v_call: TRBV5-1
j_call: TRBJ2-3

cdr3_aa: CASSPRTLAGASGANVLTF
cdr3_nt: TGTGCCAGCTCACCACGCACACTAGCGGGGGCCTCTGGGGCCAACGTCCTGACTTTC
clone_size: -
d_call: TRBD2
v_call: TRBV18
j_call: TRBJ2-6

cdr3_aa: CASSSTRTSNEQFF
cdr3_nt: TGTGCCAGCAGCAGTACCCGGACCTCGAATGAGCAGTTCTTC
clone_size: -
d_call: -
v_call: TRBV7-9
j_call: TRBJ2-1

cdr3_aa: CASSLAGLAAYNEQFF
cdr3_nt: TGCGCCAGCAGCTTGGCCGGGCTCGCGGCCTACAATGAGCAGTTCTTC
clone_size: -
d_call: -
v_call: TRBV5-1
j_call: TRBJ2-1

cdr3_aa: CASSLDGGRATFF
cdr3_nt: TGTGCCAGCAGCTTAGACGGCGGGAGGGCCACGTTCTTC
clone_size: -
d_call: TRBD2
v_call: TRBV7-9
j_call: TRBJ2-1

cdr3_aa: CSAGGGPYEQYF
cdr3_nt: TGCAGCGCCGGGGGGGGCCCGTACGAGCAGTACTTC
clone_size: once
d_call: TRBD2
v_call: TRBV29-1
j_call: TRBJ2-7

cdr3_aa: CASSSGQGTEAFF
cdr3_nt: TGCGCCAGCAGCTCAGGACAGGGAACTGAAGCTTTCTTT
clone_size: -
d_call: TRBD1
v_call: TRBV5-1
j_call: TRBJ1-1

cdr3_aa: CASSPRGLRGTQYF
cdr3_nt: TGTGCCAGCTCACCCCGGGGGCTCAGGGGTACGCAGTATTTT
clone_size: few
d_call: -
v_call: TRBV18
j_call: TRBJ2-3

cdr3_aa: CSVPSVSWDNEQFF
cdr3_nt: TGCAGCGTCCCGTCGGTCAGTTGGGACAATGAGCAGTTCTTC
clone_size: -
d_call: -
v_call: TRBV29-1
j_call: TRBJ2-1

cdr3_aa: CSVTDGRFYGYTF
cdr3_nt: TGCAGCGTTACGGACGGCCGCTTCTATGGCTACACCTTC
clone_size: -
d_call: -
v_call: TRBV29-1
j_call: TRBJ1-2

cdr3_aa: CASSYAQGDTEAFF
cdr3_nt: TGTGCCAGCAGTTACGCCCAAGGGGACACTGAAGCTTTCTTT
clone_size: -
d_call: -
v_call: TRBV6-5
j_call: TRBJ1-1

cdr3_aa: CASRGRGTTGELFF
cdr3_nt: TGTGCCAGCAGGGGCAGGGGGACCACCGGGGAGCTGTTTTTT
clone_size: -
d_call: TRBD1
v_call: TRBV6-5
j_call: TRBJ2-2

cdr3_aa: CASSRGGSDVNGYTF
cdr3_nt: TGTGCCAGCAGTCGGGGCGGATCCGACGTTAATGGCTACACCTTC
clone_size: -
d_call: -
v_call: TRBV7-9
j_call: TRBJ1-2

cdr3_aa: CASPTRTGFQSEAFF
cdr3_nt: TGTGCCAGCCCTACAAGGACAGGGTTCCAGTCCGAAGCTTTCTTT
clone_size: -
d_call: TRBD1
v_call: TRBV2
j_call: TRBJ1-1